This T cell receptor (beta chain) was recorded in a study of Ad26.COV2.S vaccination and SARS-CoV-2 variants. Study context: Donor joined the COV1001 Ad26.COV2.S trial arm. Intramuscular Ad26.COV2.S doses were given once or twice, 56 days apart.

CDR1 and CDR2 (germline): SGHAT, FQNNGV. V lost 5 bases, J lost 2 bases, and 15 bases lay in between. The length of the CDR3 is 15 residues. Treatment meaning: 19 received Ad26.COV2.S at low or high dose, single or two shots; about 5 received placebo; per-sample allocation not given. Sampling occurred on day 63 after the first vaccine or placebo injection. Vaccination employed an Ad26 vector expressing the Wuhan-strain SARS-CoV-2 spike. Using immunoSEQ multiplex PCR, the repertoire was profiled, and TCRdb retains in-frame clones only, with some absent. The sample contains 350,000 to 400,000 clones, around nine tenths of which appear only once. Overall study findings and caveats: Vaccine recipients posted higher spike-specific TCR breadth than their placebo counterparts.

Regarding this clone: The antigen is not known.

The material was peripheral blood, obtained in a trial of Ad26.COV2.S vaccine versus placebo. This rearrangement joins TRBV11-2 to TRBJ2-5; D may be TRBD1 or TRBD2 (5 bases each). This clonotype was obtained from a person aged 18-60 years who received the Ad26.COV2.S COVID-19 vaccine or a placebo. The CDR3 coding sequence is TGTGCCAGCAGCATGAGGGGCGTCCAGCAAGAGACCCAGTACTTC. The encoded protein is CASSMRGVQQETQYF.